This T cell receptor beta chain derives from a study of cytomegalovirus exposure and HLA in healthy donors. Across the whole study: Sequencing of some 190 million T cells in an earlier analysis found 95 million to 120 million unique TCR beta sequences.

Both 60 Vbeta primers and 13 Jbeta primers went into the PCR. Per the authors' pipeline: Unique TCR beta chains totaled some 81 million in a later count, with roughly 10 million of them shared. The assay was immunoSEQ multiplex PCR, and TCRdb's table has in-frame clones only and misses some. V and J calls and clone size are copied from that table; D and trimming were computed from the DNA. The sample records some 33,000 clones, less than 70% being singletons. Turning to this clone: Antigen: not known.

Broader study findings: In a later analysis, at a false discovery rate of 0.05, fewer than 20,000 TCR beta sequences were associated with HLA alleles.

The receptor comes from a man aged 50 to 60 in good health and CMV-seropositive. Sample: PBMCs.

CDR3 sequence reads: CASSWGGGSDTQYF. The CDR3 DNA is TGTGCCAGCAGTTGGGGCGGAGGGTCAGATACGCAGTATTTT. The chain recombines TRBV28 with TRBJ2-3, with TRBD2 as a possible D gene (6 bases). This CDR3 spans 14 amino acids. V gave up 4 bases and J gave up 4 bases, with 12 bases separating them. CDR1 and CDR2 (germline): MDHEN, SYDVKM.